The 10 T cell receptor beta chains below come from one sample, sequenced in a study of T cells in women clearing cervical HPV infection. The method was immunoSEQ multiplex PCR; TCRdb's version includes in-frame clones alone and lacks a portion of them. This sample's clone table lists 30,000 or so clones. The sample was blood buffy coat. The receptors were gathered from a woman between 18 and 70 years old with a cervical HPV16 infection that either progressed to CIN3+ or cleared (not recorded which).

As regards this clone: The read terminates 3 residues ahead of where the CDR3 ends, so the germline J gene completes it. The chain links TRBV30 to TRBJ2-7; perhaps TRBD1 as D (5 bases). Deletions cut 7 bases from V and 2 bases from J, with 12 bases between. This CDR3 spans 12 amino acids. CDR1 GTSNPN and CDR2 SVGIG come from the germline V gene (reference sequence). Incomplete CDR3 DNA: TGTGCCTCCGACAGTTCTACCTACGAG. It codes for CASDSSTYE. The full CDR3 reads CASDSSTYEQYF.

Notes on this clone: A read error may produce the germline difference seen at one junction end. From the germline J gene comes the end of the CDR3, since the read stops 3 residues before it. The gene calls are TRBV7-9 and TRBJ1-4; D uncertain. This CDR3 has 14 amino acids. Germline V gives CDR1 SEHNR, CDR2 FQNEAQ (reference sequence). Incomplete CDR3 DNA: TGTGCCAGCACCTTAGGCGGTGGGAATGAAAAA. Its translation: CASTLGGGNEK. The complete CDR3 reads CASTLGGGNEKLFF.

The CDR3 loop is CASSPPKANTGELFF. Incomplete CDR3 DNA: TGTGCCAGCTCACCACCGAAGGCGAACACCGGGGAG. This chain joins TRBV18 and TRBJ2-2; D ambiguous. The CDR3 end is not reached by the read, which stops 3 residues before it; the germline J gene fills it in. This CDR3 comprises 15 residues. From germline, CDR1 is KGHSH and CDR2 LQKENI. V lost 0 bases and J lost 0, with 5 bases in between.

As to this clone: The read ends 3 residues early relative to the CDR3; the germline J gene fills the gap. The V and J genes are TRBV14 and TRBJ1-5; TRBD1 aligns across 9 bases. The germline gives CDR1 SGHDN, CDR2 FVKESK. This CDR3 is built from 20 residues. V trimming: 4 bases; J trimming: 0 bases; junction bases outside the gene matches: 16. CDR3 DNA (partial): TGTGCCAGCAGCCGCCCCGTGAGCTCGACAGGGGGGCATAGCAATCAGCCC. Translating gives CASSRPVSSTGGHSNQP. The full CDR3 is CASSRPVSSTGGHSNQPQHF.

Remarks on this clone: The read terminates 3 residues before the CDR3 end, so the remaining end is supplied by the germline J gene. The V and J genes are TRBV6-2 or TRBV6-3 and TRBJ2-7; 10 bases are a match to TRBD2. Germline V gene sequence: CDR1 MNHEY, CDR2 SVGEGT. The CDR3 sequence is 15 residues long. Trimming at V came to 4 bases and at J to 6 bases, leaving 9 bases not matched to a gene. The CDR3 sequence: CASSLALAGNIEQYF. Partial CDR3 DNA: TGTGCCAGCAGTTTGGCACTAGCGGGAAACATCGAG.

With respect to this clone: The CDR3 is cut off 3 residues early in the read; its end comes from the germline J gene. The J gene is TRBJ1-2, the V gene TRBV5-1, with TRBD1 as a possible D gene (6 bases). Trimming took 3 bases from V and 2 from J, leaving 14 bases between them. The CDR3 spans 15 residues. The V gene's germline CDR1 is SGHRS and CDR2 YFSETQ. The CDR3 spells CASSSIQGTNYGYTF. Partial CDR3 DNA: TGCGCCAGCAGCTCGATACAGGGTACCAACTATGGC.

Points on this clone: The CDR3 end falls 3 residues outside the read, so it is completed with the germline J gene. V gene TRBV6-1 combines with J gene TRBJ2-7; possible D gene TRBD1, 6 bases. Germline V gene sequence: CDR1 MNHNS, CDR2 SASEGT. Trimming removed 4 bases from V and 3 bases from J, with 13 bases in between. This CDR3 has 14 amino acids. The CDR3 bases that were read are TGTGCCAGCAGTGCCCTGACAGGAGACTACGAG. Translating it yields CASSALTGDYE. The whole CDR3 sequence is CASSALTGDYEQYF.

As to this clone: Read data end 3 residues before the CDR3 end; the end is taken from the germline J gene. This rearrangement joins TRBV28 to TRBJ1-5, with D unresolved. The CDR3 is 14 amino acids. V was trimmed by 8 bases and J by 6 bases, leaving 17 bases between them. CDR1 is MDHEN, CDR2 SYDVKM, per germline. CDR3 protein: CASRKPGITQPQHF. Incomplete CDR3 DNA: TGTGCCAGCCGAAAGCCGGGGATCACTCAGCCC. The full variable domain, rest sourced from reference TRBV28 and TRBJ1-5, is DVKVTQSSRYLVKRTGEKVFLECVQDMDHENMFWYRQDPGLGLRLIYFSYDVKMKEKGDIPEGYSVSREKKERFSLILESASTNQTSMYLCASRKPGITQPQHFGDGTRLSIL.

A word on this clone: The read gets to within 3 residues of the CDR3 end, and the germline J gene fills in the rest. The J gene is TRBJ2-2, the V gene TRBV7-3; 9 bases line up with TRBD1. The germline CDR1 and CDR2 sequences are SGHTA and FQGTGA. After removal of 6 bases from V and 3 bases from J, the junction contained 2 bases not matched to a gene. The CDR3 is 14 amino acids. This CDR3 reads CASRGQGDTGELFF. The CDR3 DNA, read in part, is TGTGCCAGCAGGGGACAGGGTGACACCGGGGAG.

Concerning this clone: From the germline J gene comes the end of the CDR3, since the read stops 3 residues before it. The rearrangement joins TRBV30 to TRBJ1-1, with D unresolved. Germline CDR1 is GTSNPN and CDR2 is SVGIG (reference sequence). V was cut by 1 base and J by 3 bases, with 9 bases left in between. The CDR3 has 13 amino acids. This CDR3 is CAWSAERDTEAFF. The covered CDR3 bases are TGTGCCTGGAGTGCTGAGCGCGACACTGAA.